Sequencing of this T cell receptor beta chain was carried out in a study of identical twins. This clonotype occurred many times. One entry per CDR3 protein results from TCRdb running MiXCR on the 5' RACE reads. The sample has approximately 600,000 distinct CDR3 sequences, more than 9% seen once; the top ten hold approximately 3%. V lost 8 bases, J lost 9 bases, and 23 bases lay in between. The V gene's germline CDR1 is SNHLY and CDR2 FYNNEI. The CDR3 runs to 15 residues. These data were likewise used in another study, on yellow fever vaccine responses in identical twins.

This chain links TRBV2 with TRBJ2-1, with D tentatively TRBD1 (5 bases). Sequencing was done on a sample of PBMCs. This sequence was found in a woman aged 18-29 years in good health. This CDR3 reads CASATARLGDFEQFF. CDR3 DNA: TGTGCCAGCGCCACCGCGAGGCTAGGGGATTTTGAGCAGTTCTTC.